Listed below are T cell receptor beta chains from one sample, sequenced in a study of vaccination effects on CD4 cells after COVID-19. The antigens of these receptors remain unknown. Only in-frame clones appear in the TCRdb table, and some are missing; sequencing was by immunoSEQ multiplex PCR. The sample consists of 40,000 to 50,000 clones, roughly 70% of them appearing once. The input for sequencing was CD4+ T cells from PBMCs cultured with HCoV-OC43 spike peptides, taken before COVID-19 vaccination. These receptors came from a human donor who received a COVID-19 vaccine. CDR3s include the opening cysteine and the closing phenylalanine or tryptophan. A D gene is named only where the DNA matches it firmly. Some rows have no size entry. The others give once, few or many, or a class for an expanded clone.

>TRBJ2-2|TRBV4-3|.|.
CASSQPGVDTGELFF
TGCGCCAGCAGCCAACCAGGGGTGGACACCGGGGAGCTGTTTTTT
>TRBJ1-3|TRBV28|few|.
CATRPGPGNTIYF
TGTGCCACCCGTCCGGGGCCCGGAAACACCATATATTTT
>TRBJ2-5|TRBV24-1|.|.
CATSDYSGGTQYF
TGTGCCACCAGTGATTATAGTGGGGGGACCCAGTACTTC
>TRBJ1-2|TRBV30|.|.
CAWQLWGNYGYTF
TGTGCCTGGCAATTGTGGGGAAACTATGGCTACACCTTC
>TRBJ2-1|TRBV5-1|.|TRBD1
CASSLVGQGALKSYNEQFF
TGCGCCAGCAGCTTAGTTGGACAGGGGGCGCTTAAATCCTACAATGAGCAGTTCTTC
>TRBJ1-2|TRBV2|few|.
CASGTPPNGYTF
TGTGCCAGCGGGACCCCTCCTAATGGCTACACCTTC
>TRBJ1-1|TRBV30|few|.
CAWSVWLGNTEAFF
TGTGCCTGGAGTGTATGGCTGGGGAACACTGAAGCTTTCTTT
>TRBJ1-2|TRBV5-1|.|.
CASSLEAHDYGYTF
TGCGCCAGCAGCCTTGAGGCCCACGACTATGGCTACACCTTC
>TRBJ2-7|TRBV5-8|few|TRBD2
CASSLLGRGTSGSRYEQYF
TGTGCCAGCAGCTTGTTAGGACGGGGGACTAGCGGGAGTCGGTACGAGCAGTACTTC
>TRBJ2-2|TRBV2|.|TRBD2
CASKVPSGNTGELFF
TGTGCCAGCAAAGTTCCTAGCGGTAACACCGGGGAGCTGTTTTTT
>TRBJ1-2|TRBV7-2|.|.
CASSQFGTLGGYTF
TGTGCCAGCAGCCAGTTCGGGACCCTGGGGGGCTACACCTTC
>TRBJ2-1|TRBV3-1/TRBV3-2|.|TRBD2
CASSRGLAGGYNEQFF
TGTGCCAGCAGCCGGGGACTAGCGGGAGGGTACAATGAGCAGTTCTTC
>TRBJ1-5|TRBV6-1|few|.
CASSESPSRDPYSNQPQHF
TGTGCCAGCAGTGAAAGCCCGAGCAGGGACCCATATAGCAATCAGCCCCAGCATTTT
>TRBJ1-2|TRBV5-4|.|TRBD1
CASTFDRRGTGGPNYGYTF
TGTGCCAGCACCTTTGACCGACGGGGGACAGGGGGACCTAACTATGGCTACACCTTC
>TRBJ1-1|TRBV6-5|.|TRBD1
CASSPAGTGYTEAFF
TGTGCCAGCAGTCCCGCCGGGACAGGGTACACTGAAGCTTTCTTT
>TRBJ1-3|TRBV19|few|.
CASTGRQADSGNTIYF
TGTGCCAGTACTGGGCGGCAGGCCGACTCTGGAAACACCATATATTTT
>TRBJ2-7|TRBV28|few|.
CASTAPSLYEQYF
TGTGCCAGCACCGCGCCGTCTCTTTACGAGCAGTACTTC